Described below is a single T cell receptor beta chain sequence and its context. In this sample, this clonotype turned up a few times. What antigen it recognizes has not been identified. Per-base qualities were not stored, and no clone one base away is much larger. This entry comes from a study of T-cell memory formation after mild COVID-19 (dated by TCRdb to about 2021). For the study in its entirety: TCR sequence clusters from the two donors were largely donor specific. The cohort was made up of two young adult volunteers, one female and one male, who were previously healthy. In two donors, T-cell clones that expanded and contracted after mild COVID-19 were followed by sequencing TCRalpha and TCRbeta repertoires longitudinally. The study at large found these results: Whether the second-wave clones peaking on day 37 were SARS-CoV-2 specific was not confirmed. Clones that contracted from day 15 to 85 showed balanced CD4/CD8 phenotypes, whereas a second wave of clones that expanded from day 15 to 37 leaned towards CD4+. Contracting CD4+ clones turned up mainly in the CM and EM memory subsets, whereas EMRA was where CD8+ clones were enriched. Some responding clones were detected in pre-infection memory, suggesting pre-existing cross-reactive memory T cells joined the SARS-CoV-2 response. The study included only a couple of mild cases, and larger cohorts that include severe cases with pre-infection samples were judged to be necessary.

This sample was sequenced with an Illumina NovaSeq 6000. Using 5'RACE with constant-segment primers, TCRalpha and TCRbeta cDNA libraries were constructed, with sample barcodes and unique molecular identifiers added in the process. RNA was extracted from every sample with Trizol reagent. The libraries were amplified in two PCR steps, and the second step added a second sample barcode and Illumina TruSeq adapters. The libraries were sequenced on an Illumina NovaSeq using 2 x 150 bp paired-end reads. Concerning the study's data processing: Demultiplexing of reads and collapsing into UMI-guided consensus sequences were performed with migec v1.2.7. Using mixcr v2.1.11, UMI consensuses were aligned to TRA and TRB V and J templates and then assembled into clonotypes. A clonotype was counted as expanded or contracted only when both edgeR and NoisET called the clonotype significant, with the noise models trained on biological replicates. edgeR calls used a false discovery rate-adjusted p below 0.01 and a log2 fold-change threshold of 1. As an exploratory analysis of dynamics, max-normalized trajectories of the 1000 most abundant clonotypes were examined by PCA with hierarchical clustering. The CD4 or CD8 phenotype of responding clones was assigned using the separately sequenced CD4+ and CD8+ repertoires. Clones were called with MiXCR by TCRdb after fastp trimmed the public reads at Q25, and only in-frame beta chains were retained. Rows merge per CDR3 protein into single entries with the most common DNA and genes. It is TCRdb's table, rather than the study itself, that gives the V and J calls and clone size. The sample table holds 84,000 or so distinct CDR3 sequences, of which approximately 15% were seen once. In total, the top ten clones hold under 35% of the sample.

PBMCs were isolated by Ficoll-Paque density gradient centrifugation. CDR1 and CDR2 were assigned from the germline V gene as SGHDT and YYEEEE. The CDR3 runs 12 amino acids, cysteine and phenylalanine included. Only the CDR3 DNA is retained, 36 bases long and in frame from the first base. V is pared back by 1 base and J by 6 bases, with 5 bases lying between the germline termini. Recombination joined TRBV5-6 with TRBJ2-1; the D gene is not confidently resolved. Sequenced material: PBMCs or a T cell subset sorted from them (not recorded which). The TCR sequence derives from an adult woman who had mild COVID-19 (a few samples of this study predate the infection). The sample titles of this study are shuffled in the database, so cell type and time point are left out; the donor was told from shared clones. The DNA is TGTGCCAGCAGCTTGAGACCCAATGAGCAGTTCTTC. The translation is CASSLRPNEQFF.